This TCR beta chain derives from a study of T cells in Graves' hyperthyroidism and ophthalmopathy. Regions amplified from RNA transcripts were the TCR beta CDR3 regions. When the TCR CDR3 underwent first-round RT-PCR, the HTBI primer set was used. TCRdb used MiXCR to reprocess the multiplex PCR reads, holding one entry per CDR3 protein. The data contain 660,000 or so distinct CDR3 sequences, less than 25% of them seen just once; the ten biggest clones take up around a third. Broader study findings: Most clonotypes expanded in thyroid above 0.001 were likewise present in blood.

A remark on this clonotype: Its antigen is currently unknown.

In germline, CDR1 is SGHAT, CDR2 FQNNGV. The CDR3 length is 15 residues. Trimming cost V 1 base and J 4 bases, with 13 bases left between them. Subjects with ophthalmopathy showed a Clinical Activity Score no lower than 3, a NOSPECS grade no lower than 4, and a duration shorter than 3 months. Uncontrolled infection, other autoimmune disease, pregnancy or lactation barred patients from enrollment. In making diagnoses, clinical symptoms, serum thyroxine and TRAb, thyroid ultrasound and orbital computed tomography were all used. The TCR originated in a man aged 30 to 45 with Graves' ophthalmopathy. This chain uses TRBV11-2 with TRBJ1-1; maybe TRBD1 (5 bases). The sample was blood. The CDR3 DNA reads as TGTGCCAGCAGCTTAGGCGTCTCGGGGGGCACTGAAGCTTTCTTT. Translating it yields CASSLGVSGGTEAFF. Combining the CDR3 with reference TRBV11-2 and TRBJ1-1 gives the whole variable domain EAGVAQSPRYKIIEKRQSVAFWCNPISGHATLYWYQQILGQGPKLLIQFQNNGVVDDSQLPKDRFSAERLKGVDSTLKIQPAKLEDSAVYLCASSLGVSGGTEAFFGQGTRLTVV.